These 20 T cell receptor beta chains were sequenced from one sample in a study of identical twins. MiXCR, applied by TCRdb to the 5' RACE reads, yields one record per CDR3 protein. Among 200,000 to 250,000 distinct CDR3 sequences listed, around 15% were seen once. Source material: memory (CD45RO+) T cells sorted from blood. Every receptor here comes from a woman under 30 in good health.

This chain connects TRBV14 to TRBJ2-5; a weak D match, TRBD1 (5 bases). This CDR3 region has 14 residues. V was trimmed by 6 bases and J by 5 bases, leaving 16 bases between them. Germline CDR1 is SGHDN and CDR2 is FVKESK. CDR3 loop: CASSRTGGRETQYF. For the CDR3, the DNA is TGTGCCAGCAGTCGAACAGGCGGACGCGAGACCCAGTACTTC.

The CDR3 DNA is TGTGCCAGCAGTCGCACCGGGACAGGCCATCAGCCCCAGCATTTT. Its protein is CASSRTGTGHQPQHF. The chain couples TRBV25-1 to TRBJ1-5; 8 bases are a match to TRBD1. The V and J ends lost 5 bases and 5 bases, in that order; junction bases with no gene match: 8. Germline CDR1 MGHDK, CDR2 SYGVNS. This CDR3 has 15 amino acids.

The chain links TRBV20-1 to TRBJ2-1; D is uncertain. The CDR3 has 12 residues. V was pared by 7 bases and J by 2 bases, with 9 bases between. Germline V lookup: CDR1 DFQATT, CDR2 SNEGSKA (reference sequence). CDR3 in DNA: TGCAGTGTAAAGGGAACCTACAATGAGCAGTTCTTC. Residues: CSVKGTYNEQFF.

This clonotype was observed a handful of times. This chain uses TRBV5-1 with TRBJ2-3; D may be TRBD1 or TRBD2 (5 bases each). The CDR3 covers 14 residues. V was trimmed by 0 bases and J by 6 bases, leaving 11 bases between them. Germline loops: CDR1 SGHRS, CDR2 YFSETQ. The CDR3 DNA reads as TGCGCCAGCAGCTTGGGGGGACCAAGCGATACGCAGTATTTT. Amino acid sequence: CASSLGGPSDTQYF.

This clonotype was detected ten times or more. V and J are TRBV5-1 and TRBJ2-1, with D possibly matching TRBD2 (5 bases). The CDR3 sequence is 12 residues long. Germline CDR1 SGHRS, CDR2 YFSETQ. The V end was cut by 0 bases, the J end by 8 bases, with 6 bases between. DNA of the CDR3: TGCGCCAGCAGCTTGGGCGGGTATGAGCAGTTCTTC. This gives the protein CASSLGGYEQFF.

The table lists this clonotype with a few counts. This chain links TRBV6-5 with TRBJ2-3; D possibly matches TRBD1 or TRBD2 (5 bases each). V was trimmed by 0 bases and J by 0 bases, leaving 10 bases between them. Germline V lookup: CDR1 MNHEY, CDR2 SVGAGI. The CDR3 spans 16 residues. CDR3 bases: TGTGCCAGCAGTTACTCGAGGGGATTCAGCACAGATACGCAGTATTTT. Amino acids: CASSYSRGFSTDTQYF.

This clonotype occurred many times. The chain uses TRBV20-1 and TRBJ2-3; 14 positions agree with TRBD2. The CDR3 runs 16 residues. The germline CDR1 and CDR2 sequences are DFQATT and SNEGSKA (reference sequence). Unmatched junction bases numbered 10, after V lost 6 bases and J lost 5 bases. CDR3 in amino acids: CSADGTSGSVVDTQYF. The CDR3 DNA reads TGCAGTGCCGACGGGACTAGCGGGAGTGTCGTAGATACGCAGTATTTT.

This clonotype was found many times. This chain connects TRBV25-1 to TRBJ2-7, with D possibly TRBD2 on 6 matching bases. In germline, CDR1 is MGHDK, CDR2 SYGVNS. V was clipped by 4 bases and J by 9 bases, with 10 bases between them. There are 11 residues in the CDR3. The CDR3 protein is CASSGGGGQYF. As DNA, the CDR3 is TGTGCCAGCAGTGGTGGGGGAGGGCAGTACTTC.

This clonotype was seen only a few times. This chain joins TRBV3-1 and TRBJ2-7, with D perhaps matching TRBD2 (5 bases). Trimming removed 3 bases at V and 2 bases at J, with 11 bases between. CDR1 and CDR2 (germline): LGHDT, YNNKEL (reference sequence). CDR3 length: 14 amino acids. The CDR3 sequence: CASSHPERAYEQYF. The CDR3 region has the DNA TGTGCCAGCAGCCATCCGGAGAGGGCCTACGAGCAGTACTTC.

CDR3: CASSQSPGGPGQETQYF. The DNA of the CDR3 is TGTGCCAGCAGCCAATCACCGGGGGGGCCTGGCCAAGAGACCCAGTACTTC. This chain links TRBV3-1 with TRBJ2-5, with TRBD2 identical over 8 bases. Germline values: CDR1 LGHDT, CDR2 YNNKEL (reference sequence). The V gene end was trimmed by 2 bases and the J gene end by 1 base; junction bases not matched to a gene: 9. This CDR3 spans 17 amino acids.

In regard to this clonotype: A read error may account for a junction end that differs from germline. This chain connects TRBV12-3 or TRBV12-4 to TRBJ1-2, with 7 bases matching TRBD1. This CDR3 is built from 14 residues. CDR3 protein: CASSSGGAFYGSTF. In DNA, the CDR3 is TGTGCCAGCAGCTCAGGGGGAGCCTTCTATGGCTCCACCTTC.

This clonotype was counted many times. The J gene is TRBJ1-2, the V gene TRBV12-3 or TRBV12-4; maybe TRBD1 (6 bases). The CDR3 extends over 13 amino acids. The V and J ends lost 3 bases and 4 bases respectively, with 9 bases between them. DNA for the CDR3: TGTGCCAGCAGTTTCGGACAGACCTATGGCTACACCTTC. It codes for CASSFGQTYGYTF.

The chain links TRBV7-9 to TRBJ2-3; D might be TRBD2 (5 bases). The V gene's germline CDR1 is SEHNR and CDR2 FQNEAQ (reference sequence). V lost 5 bases, J lost 2 bases, and 17 bases lay in between. The length of the CDR3 is 16 residues. CDR3 nucleotide sequence: TGTGCCAGCAGCATCCGAAAATTGGGAGTCACAGATACGCAGTATTTT. It translates to CASSIRKLGVTDTQYF.

This clonotype was recorded at least ten times. The chain combines TRBV6-5 with TRBJ2-3; D tentatively fits TRBD1 or TRBD2 (6 bases each). V lost 2 bases and J 0 bases, leaving 18 bases between the germline ends. The length of the CDR3 is 18 residues. CDR1 and CDR2 from the germline V gene are MNHEY and SVGAGI. CDR3 in amino acids: CASSYPTSQGTSTDTQYF. The CDR3, as DNA: TGTGCCAGCAGTTACCCCACCTCTCAGGGGACTAGCACAGATACGCAGTATTTT.

This sequence joins TRBV20-1 and TRBJ1-5; D gene ambiguous. Germline CDR1 is DFQATT and CDR2 is SNEGSKA (reference sequence). The CDR3 is 12 residues long. Between the trimmed V and J ends, which lost 0 bases and 7 bases, there was a span of 7 bases. The CDR3 region is CSARDLDQPQHF. CDR3 nucleotides: TGCAGTGCTAGAGACCTCGACCAGCCCCAGCATTTT.

The J gene is TRBJ2-1, the V gene TRBV20-1; no definite D call. Germline CDR1 reads DFQATT; CDR2 reads SNEGSKA (reference sequence). V was pared by 4 bases and J by 3 bases, with 10 bases between. The CDR3 runs 13 residues. DNA of the CDR3: TGCAGTGCTAAACACCTCAACTACAATGAGCAGTTCTTC. Translation: CSAKHLNYNEQFF.

The chain recombines TRBV12-5 with TRBJ1-1, with D possibly being TRBD1 (6 bases). Trimming pared 6 bases from V and 3 bases from J, leaving 11 bases between. The CDR3 consists of 13 residues. CDR1 LGHNT and CDR2 FRNRAP come from the germline V gene. CDR3 sequence (DNA): TGTGCTAGTGGGAGACAGGATTACACTGAAGCTTTCTTT. Its translation is CASGRQDYTEAFF.

A few counts support this clonotype. The V call is TRBV20-1, the J call TRBJ1-2; TRBD1 might be the D (5 bases). The CDR3 spans 14 residues. CDR1 and CDR2 (germline): DFQATT, SNEGSKA (reference sequence). With 5 bases removed from V and 5 bases from J, the gap between germline ends came to 18 bases. The CDR3 coding sequence is TGCAGTGCTGGACTTAGGGGTAGAGCTTATGGCTACACCTTC. It codes for CSAGLRGRAYGYTF.

In this sample, this clonotype turned up many times. J is TRBJ1-3 and V is TRBV24-1; D is unclear. This CDR3 comprises 11 residues. Trimming stripped 11 bases from V and 0 bases from J, with 4 bases between. CDR1 is KGHDR, CDR2 SFDVKD, per germline. The CDR3 DNA follows: TGTGCCAGGCACTCTGGAAACACCATATATTTT. Protein: CARHSGNTIYF.

The chain recombines TRBV27 with TRBJ2-5, with D perhaps TRBD1 (6 bases). Germline-derived CDR1 and CDR2 are MNHEY and SMNVEV (reference sequence). The V and J ends lost 6 bases and 2 bases respectively, with 22 bases between them. The CDR3 length is 17 residues. The CDR3 loop is CASSQMGDPGVQETQYF. In nucleotides, the CDR3 is TGTGCCAGCAGCCAAATGGGGGACCCAGGGGTACAAGAGACCCAGTACTTC.